Each of the 15 T cell receptor beta chains below was sequenced from the same sample in a study of graft-versus-host responses after intestinal transplantation. Their cognate antigens are unknown. Assay: immunoSEQ multiplex PCR; the TCRdb copy retains only in-frame clones and omits some. Of tens of thousands of clones listed, 90% are singletons. The material sequenced was unstimulated CD8+ T cells sorted from spleen or lymph node cells, taken before transplant. The source of these receptors is a human donor who was the organ donor for an intestinal transplant.

The gene calls are TRBV29-1 and TRBJ1-2; no firm D call. Germline-derived CDR1 and CDR2 are SQVTM and ANQGSEA. This CDR3 has 12 amino acids. Trimming pared 3 bases from V and 4 bases from J, leaving 9 bases between. In nucleotides, the CDR3 is TGCAGCGTTGATCGGGAAGGCTATGGCTACACCTTC. Amino acids: CSVDREGYGYTF.

This clone showed up just once. The gene calls are TRBV5-6 and TRBJ2-2; the D gene is possibly TRBD2 (5 bases). The CDR3 extends over 15 amino acids. V dropped 4 bases and J dropped 7 bases, with 17 bases sitting between them. Germline lookup yields CDR1 SGHDT and CDR2 YYEEEE. The CDR3 spells CASSLGPSGSGELFF. CDR3 DNA: TGTGCCAGCAGCCTAGGACCTTCGGGGAGCGGGGAGCTGTTTTTT.

This clone was recorded only once. V gene TRBV28 combines with J gene TRBJ1-5; D may be TRBD1 (6 bases). V was trimmed by 6 bases and J by 0 bases, leaving 9 bases between them. Germline V gives CDR1 MDHEN, CDR2 SYDVKM. This CDR3 is 14 amino acids long. The CDR3 DNA is TGTGCCAGCAGCACAGGGATTAGCAATCAGCCCCAGCATTTT. Translation gives CASSTGISNQPQHF.

The gene calls are TRBV6-5 and TRBJ1-1; D perhaps matches TRBD1 (5 bases). This CDR3 is built from 13 residues. Trimming removed 2 bases from V and 4 bases from J, with 8 bases in between. CDR1 MNHEY and CDR2 SVGAGI come from the germline V gene. The CDR3 nucleotides are TGTGCCAGCAGTTACAGGGACTTCACTGAAGCTTTCTTT. Residues: CASSYRDFTEAFF.

This rearrangement joins TRBV7-9 to TRBJ1-5; no clear D. The CDR3 has 16 residues. From germline, CDR1 is SEHNR and CDR2 FQNEAQ (reference sequence). The germline V and J ends were trimmed by 6 bases and 2 bases, with 17 bases remaining between them. CDR3 DNA: TGTGCCAGCAGTCCCCCCGGCGGGGAAGGCAATCAGCCCCAGCATTTT. It encodes CASSPPGGEGNQPQHF.

The table lists this clone with a count of one. Compared with germline, one end of the junction differs, possibly owing to a read error. Other DNA variants within this sample encode the same CDR3. This sequence joins TRBV27 and TRBJ2-1; no clear D gene. CDR3 length: 13 residues. Germline V lookup: CDR1 MNHEY, CDR2 SMNVEV (reference sequence). CDR3 residues: CASSSDSWNEQFF. CDR3 bases: TGTGCTAGCAGCTCTGACTCATGGAATGAGCAGTTCTTC.

The chain recombines TRBV5-6 with TRBJ2-2; 10 bases fit TRBD1. This CDR3 has 16 residues. The germline gives CDR1 SGHDT, CDR2 YYEEEE. The junction had 9 bases not matched to a gene; V was cut back by 4 bases and J by 6 bases. The CDR3 protein is CASSAPGQGKSGELFF. The CDR3 coding sequence is TGTGCCAGCAGCGCACCGGGACAGGGGAAATCCGGGGAGCTGTTTTTT. Looking up the rest from reference TRBV5-6 and TRBJ2-2 gives the full variable domain: DAGVTQSPTHLIKTRGQQVTLRCSPKSGHDTVSWYQQALGQGPQFIFQYYEEEERQRGNFPDRFSGHQFPNYSSELNVNALLLGDSALYLCASSAPGQGKSGELFFGEGSRLTVL.

This clone was counted a single time. V is TRBV5-1 and J is TRBJ1-4; D is possibly TRBD1 (6 bases). The V gene lost 4 bases and the J gene lost 7 bases, with 17 bases spanning the gap. Germline V CDR1 and CDR2: SGHRS, YFSETQ. The CDR3 totals 15 residues. The CDR3 region has the DNA TGCGCCAGCAGCCACCGGGACACGGCCCCTGAAAAACTGTTTTTT. Translated, it gives CASSHRDTAPEKLFF.

V gene TRBV2 combines with J gene TRBJ1-5; D unresolved. The CDR3 is 14 residues long. With 8 bases removed from V and 0 bases from J, the gap between germline ends came to 11 bases. Per germline, CDR1 SNHLY and CDR2 FYNNEI. In DNA, the CDR3 is TGTGCCAGCGGCTTTTCGGGTAGCAATCAGCCCCAGCATTTT. Translation gives CASGFSGSNQPQHF.

The chain carries TRBV29-1 and TRBJ2-2, with TRBD1 matching 12 bases. CDR3 length: 21 amino acids. J was trimmed by 4 bases and V by 3 bases; bases with no gene match: 21. The germline CDR1 and CDR2 sequences are SQVTM and ANQGSEA. DNA of the CDR3: TGCAGCGTTGAGATCCGGGCTCGGGACAGGGGGCTAGGGGCTATCACCGGGGAGCTGTTTTTT. It encodes CSVEIRARDRGLGAITGELFF.

The chain couples TRBV5-4 to TRBJ1-6; 9 positions match TRBD1. From germline, CDR1 is SGHNT and CDR2 YYREEE (reference sequence). The CDR3 has 12 residues. With V trimmed by 9 bases and J by 9 bases, 4 bases remained unmatched. This CDR3 is CAIGTGSSPLHF. The DNA for the CDR3 is TGTGCCATCGGGACAGGGTCTTCACCCCTCCACTTT.

The gene calls are TRBV30 and TRBJ2-3, with a weak D call TRBD1 (5 bases). Germline lookup yields CDR1 GTSNPN and CDR2 SVGIG (reference sequence). The CDR3 spans 13 residues. Deletions cut 5 bases from V and 6 bases from J, with 15 bases between. The CDR3 region is CAWGDSHGDTQYF. For the CDR3, the DNA is TGTGCCTGGGGCGACAGCCATGGGGATACGCAGTATTTT.

This clone was counted a single time. V usage is TRBV4-1 and J usage is TRBJ2-3, with 9 bases matching TRBD2. The length of the CDR3 is 15 residues. With V trimmed by 8 bases and J by 4 bases, 10 bases remained unmatched. Germline V gene lookup returns CDR1 MGHRA and CDR2 YSYEKL. This chain's CDR3 is CASGRQAGGPDTQYF. CDR3 DNA: TGCGCCAGCGGACGCCAAGCGGGGGGACCAGATACGCAGTATTTT.

This clone has just a few counts. The J gene is TRBJ2-7, the V gene TRBV7-9, with TRBD1 identical over 11 bases. Trimming at V came to 5 bases and at J to 2 bases, leaving 5 bases not matched to a gene. The CDR3 consists of 15 residues. Germline V gene sequence: CDR1 SEHNR, CDR2 FQNEAQ (reference sequence). CDR3 bases: TGTGCCAGCAGCCGGACAGGGGGCAACACCTACGAGCAGTACGTC. Translation: CASSRTGGNTYEQYV.

This sequence joins TRBV5-4 and TRBJ2-1; D is possibly TRBD1 (6 bases). Germline V gives CDR1 SGHNT, CDR2 YYREEE (reference sequence). V lost 0 bases and J 8 bases, leaving 9 bases between the germline ends. The CDR3 covers 13 residues. CDR3 sequence: CASSLAPGDEQFF. As DNA, the CDR3 is TGTGCCAGCAGCTTGGCACCAGGGGATGAGCAGTTCTTC.